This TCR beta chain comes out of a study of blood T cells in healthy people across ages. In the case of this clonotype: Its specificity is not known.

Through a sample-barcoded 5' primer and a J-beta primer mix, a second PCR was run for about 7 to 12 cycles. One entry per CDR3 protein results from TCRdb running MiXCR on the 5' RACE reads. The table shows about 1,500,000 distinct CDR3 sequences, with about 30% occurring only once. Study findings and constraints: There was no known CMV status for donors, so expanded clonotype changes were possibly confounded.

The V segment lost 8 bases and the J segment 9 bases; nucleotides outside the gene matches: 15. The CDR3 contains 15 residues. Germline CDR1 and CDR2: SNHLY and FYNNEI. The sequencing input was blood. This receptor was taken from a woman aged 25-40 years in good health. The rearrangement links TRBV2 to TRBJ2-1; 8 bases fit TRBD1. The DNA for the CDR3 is TGTGCCAGCGATCCGCAGAGCAGGGGGCAAGGTGAGCAGTTCTTC. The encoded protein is CASDPQSRGQGEQFF.